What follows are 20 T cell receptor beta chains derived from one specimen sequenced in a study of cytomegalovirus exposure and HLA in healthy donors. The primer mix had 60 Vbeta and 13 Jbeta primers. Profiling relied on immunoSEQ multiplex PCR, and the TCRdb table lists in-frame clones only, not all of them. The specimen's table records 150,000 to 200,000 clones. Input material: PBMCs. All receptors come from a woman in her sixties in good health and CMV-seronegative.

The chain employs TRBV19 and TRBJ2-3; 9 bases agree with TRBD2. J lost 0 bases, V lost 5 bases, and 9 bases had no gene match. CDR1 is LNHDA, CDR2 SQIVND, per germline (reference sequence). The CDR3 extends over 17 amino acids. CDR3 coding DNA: TGTGCCAGTAGTGACGAACGACTAGCGGATAGCACAGATACGCAGTATTTT. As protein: CASSDERLADSTDTQYF. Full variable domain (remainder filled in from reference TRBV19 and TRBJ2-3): DGGITQSPKYLFRKEGQNVTLSCEQNLNHDAMYWYRQDPGQGLRLIYYSQIVNDFQKGDIAEGYSVSREKKESFPLTVTSAQKNPTAFYLCASSDERLADSTDTQYFGPGTRLTVL.

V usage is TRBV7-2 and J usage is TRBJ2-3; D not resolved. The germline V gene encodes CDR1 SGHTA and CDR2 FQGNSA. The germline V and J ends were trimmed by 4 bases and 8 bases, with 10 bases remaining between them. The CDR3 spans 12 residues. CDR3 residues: CASSSLLFTQYF. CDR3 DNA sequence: TGTGCCAGCAGCTCCCTTCTCTTTACGCAGTATTTT.

DNA for the CDR3: TGTGCCAGCTCACCACGGGCGGGTCTCGAGTGGGCGGCGATCTACAATGAGCAGTTCTTC. It translates to CASSPRAGLEWAAIYNEQFF. The chain joins TRBV18 to TRBJ2-1, with D perhaps matching TRBD2 (5 bases). The V end lost 1 base, the J end lost 3 bases, and 25 bases lay between the germline ends. The CDR3 length is 20 residues. Looked up from germline, CDR1 is KGHSH and CDR2 is LQKENI.

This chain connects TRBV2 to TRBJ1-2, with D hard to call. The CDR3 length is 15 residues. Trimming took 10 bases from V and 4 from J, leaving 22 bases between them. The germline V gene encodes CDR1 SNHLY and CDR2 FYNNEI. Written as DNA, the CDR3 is TGTGCCACCACGGGTCTAATGCGTAGCGGCTATGGCTACACCTTC. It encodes CATTGLMRSGYGYTF.

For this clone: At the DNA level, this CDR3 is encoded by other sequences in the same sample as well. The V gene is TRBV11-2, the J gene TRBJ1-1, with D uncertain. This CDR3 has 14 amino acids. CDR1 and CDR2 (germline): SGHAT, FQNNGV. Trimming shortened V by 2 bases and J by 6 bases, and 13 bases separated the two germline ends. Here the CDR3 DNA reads TGTGCCAGCAGCTTACACACTCCGCGGTCTGAAGCTTTCTTT. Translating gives CASSLHTPRSEAFF.

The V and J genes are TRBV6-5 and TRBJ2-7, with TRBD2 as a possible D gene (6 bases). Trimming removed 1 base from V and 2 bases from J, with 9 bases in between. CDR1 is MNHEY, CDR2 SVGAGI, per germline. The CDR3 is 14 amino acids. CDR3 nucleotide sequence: TGTGCCAGCAGTTACTGGGGACTTACCTACGAGCAGTACTTC. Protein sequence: CASSYWGLTYEQYF.

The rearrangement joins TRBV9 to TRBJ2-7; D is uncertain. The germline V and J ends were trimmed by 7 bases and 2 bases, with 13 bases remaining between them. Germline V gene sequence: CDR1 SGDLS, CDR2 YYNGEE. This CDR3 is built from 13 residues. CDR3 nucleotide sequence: TGTGCCAGCTCTCCGGGTGACCCCTACGAGCAGTACTTC. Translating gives CASSPGDPYEQYF.

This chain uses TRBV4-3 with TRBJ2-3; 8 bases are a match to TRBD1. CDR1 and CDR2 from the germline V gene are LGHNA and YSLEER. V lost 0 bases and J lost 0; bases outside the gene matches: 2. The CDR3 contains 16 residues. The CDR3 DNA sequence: TGCGCCAGCAGCCAAGACGGACAGGGTAGCACAGATACGCAGTATTTT. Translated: CASSQDGQGSTDTQYF.

The CDR3 here is CASSSQGYNEQFF. The CDR3 DNA is TGCGCCAGCAGCTCCCAGGGATACAATGAGCAGTTCTTC. This chain joins TRBV5-1 and TRBJ2-1, with D possibly TRBD1 on 5 matching bases. CDR1 is SGHRS and CDR2 is YFSETQ in the germline V gene. The V gene lost 3 bases and the J gene lost 4 bases, with 8 bases spanning the gap. The CDR3 is made up of 13 amino acids.

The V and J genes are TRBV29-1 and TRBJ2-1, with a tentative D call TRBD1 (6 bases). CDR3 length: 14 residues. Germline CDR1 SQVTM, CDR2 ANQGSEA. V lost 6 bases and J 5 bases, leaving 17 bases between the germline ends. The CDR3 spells CSVGTDRSNNEQFF. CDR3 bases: TGCAGCGTCGGAACTGACAGGTCTAACAATGAGCAGTTCTTC.

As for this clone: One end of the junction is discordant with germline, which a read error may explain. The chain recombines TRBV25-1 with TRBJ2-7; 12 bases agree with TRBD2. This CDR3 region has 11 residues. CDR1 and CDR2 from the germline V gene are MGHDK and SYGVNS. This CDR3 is CAIPRLAGDGF. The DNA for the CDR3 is TGTGCCATTCCAAGACTAGCGGGAGACGGGTTC.

This CDR3 is CASRPFLAGETQYF. CDR3 bases: TGCGCCAGCAGACCTTTCCTAGCGGGGGAGACCCAGTACTTC. The rearrangement uses TRBV4-1 and TRBJ2-5; 9 nucleotides align to TRBD2. The CDR3 sequence is 14 residues long. The germline gives CDR1 MGHRA, CDR2 YSYEKL. Trimming took 6 bases from V and 5 from J; bases not matched to a gene: 7.

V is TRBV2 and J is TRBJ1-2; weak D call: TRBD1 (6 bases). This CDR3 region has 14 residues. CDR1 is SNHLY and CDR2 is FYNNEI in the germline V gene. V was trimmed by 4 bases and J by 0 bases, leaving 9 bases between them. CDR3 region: CASSGQGSNYGYTF. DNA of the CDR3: TGTGCCAGCAGTGGGCAGGGGTCTAACTATGGCTACACCTTC. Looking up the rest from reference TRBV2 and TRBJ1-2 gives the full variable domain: EPEVTQTPSHQVTQMGQEVILRCVPISNHLYFYWYRQILGQKVEFLVSFYNNEISEKSEIFDDQFSVERPDGSNFTLKIRSTKLEDSAMYFCASSGQGSNYGYTFGSGTRLTVV.

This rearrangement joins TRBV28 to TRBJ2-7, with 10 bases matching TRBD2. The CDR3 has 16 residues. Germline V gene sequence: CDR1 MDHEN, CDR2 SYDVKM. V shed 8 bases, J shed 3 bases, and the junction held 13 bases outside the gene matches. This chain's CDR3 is CASLTSGTIMGYEQYF. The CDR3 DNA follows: TGTGCCAGCCTTACTAGCGGGACAATTATGGGCTACGAGCAGTACTTC.

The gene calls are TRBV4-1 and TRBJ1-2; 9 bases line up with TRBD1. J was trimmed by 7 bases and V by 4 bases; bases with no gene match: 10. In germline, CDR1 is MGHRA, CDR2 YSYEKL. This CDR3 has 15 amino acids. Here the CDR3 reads CASSLAPGDRAGYTF. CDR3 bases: TGCGCCAGCAGCCTCGCGCCGGGGGACAGGGCTGGCTACACCTTC.

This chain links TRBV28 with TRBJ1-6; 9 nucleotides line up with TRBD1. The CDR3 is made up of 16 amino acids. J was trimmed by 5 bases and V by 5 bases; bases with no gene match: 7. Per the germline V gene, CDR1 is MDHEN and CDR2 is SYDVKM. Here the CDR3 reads CASSGTGQGNNSPLHF. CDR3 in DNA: TGTGCCAGCAGTGGTACGGGACAGGGTAATAATTCACCCCTCCACTTT.

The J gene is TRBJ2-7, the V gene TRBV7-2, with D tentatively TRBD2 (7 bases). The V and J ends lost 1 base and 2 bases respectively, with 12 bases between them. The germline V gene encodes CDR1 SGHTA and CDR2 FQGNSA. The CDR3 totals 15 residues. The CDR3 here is CASSLGGGAPYEQYF. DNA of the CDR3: TGTGCCAGCAGCTTAGGCGGGGGCGCCCCCTACGAGCAGTACTTC.

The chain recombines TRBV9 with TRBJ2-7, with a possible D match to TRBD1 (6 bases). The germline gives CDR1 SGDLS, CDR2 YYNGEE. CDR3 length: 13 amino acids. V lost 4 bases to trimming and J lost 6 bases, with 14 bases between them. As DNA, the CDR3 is TGTGCCAGCAGCTTACAGGGAGCAGCCGAGCAGTACTTC. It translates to CASSLQGAAEQYF.

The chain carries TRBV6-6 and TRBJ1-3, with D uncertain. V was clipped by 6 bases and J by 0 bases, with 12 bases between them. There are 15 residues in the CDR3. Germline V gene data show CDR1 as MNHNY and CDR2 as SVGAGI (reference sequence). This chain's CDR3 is CASSPNYVSGNTIYF. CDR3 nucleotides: TGTGCCAGCAGCCCCAACTACGTCTCTGGAAACACCATATATTTT.

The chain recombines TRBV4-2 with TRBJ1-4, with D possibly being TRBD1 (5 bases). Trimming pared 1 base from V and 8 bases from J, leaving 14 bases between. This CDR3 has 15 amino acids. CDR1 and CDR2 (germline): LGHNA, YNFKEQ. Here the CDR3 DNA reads TGTGCCAGCAGCCAAGGGGAGGCCCGGGGGGAAAAACTGTTTTTT. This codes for CASSQGEARGEKLFF.